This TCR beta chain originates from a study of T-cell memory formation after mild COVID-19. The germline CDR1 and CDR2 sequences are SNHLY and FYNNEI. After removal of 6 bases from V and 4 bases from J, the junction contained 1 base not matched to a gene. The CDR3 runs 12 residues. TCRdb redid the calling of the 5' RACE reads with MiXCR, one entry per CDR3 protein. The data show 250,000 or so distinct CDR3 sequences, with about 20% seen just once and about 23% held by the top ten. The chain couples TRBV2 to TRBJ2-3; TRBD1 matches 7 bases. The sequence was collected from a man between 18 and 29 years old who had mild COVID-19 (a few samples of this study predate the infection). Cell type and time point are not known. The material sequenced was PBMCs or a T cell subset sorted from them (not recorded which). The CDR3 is CASRDRADTQYF. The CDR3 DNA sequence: TGTGCCAGCAGAGACAGGGCAGATACGCAGTATTTT.